Here is one T cell receptor beta chain with its context. Its antigen remains unknown. Trimming took off 0 bases at V and 2 bases at J, with 6 bases between the two ends. The CDR3 runs to 14 residues. Looked up from germline, CDR1 is SEHNR and CDR2 is FQNEAQ (reference sequence). In the PCR, 60 Vbeta and 13 Jbeta primers were used. The method was immunoSEQ multiplex PCR; TCRdb's version includes in-frame clones alone and lacks a portion of them. The sample has 99,000 or so clones, 78% seen once. This sample is part of a study of cytomegalovirus exposure and HLA in healthy donors. Study outcomes and limitations: Per a prior analysis, the majority of TCR beta V segments were productive roughly 90% or roughly 30% of the time.

The sequence came from a male donor in good health and CMV-seronegative. Sample: PBMCs. The rearrangement uses TRBV7-9 and TRBJ2-3, with a tentative D call TRBD2 (5 bases). CDR3 protein: CASSLARDTDTQYF. The CDR3, as DNA: TGTGCCAGCAGCTTAGCTCGGGACACAGATACGCAGTATTTT.